This paragraph reports one T cell receptor (beta chain). Those who participated ranged in age from 18 to 89 years and resided in approximately 26 US areas. Recovery meant two consecutive negative NP/OP PCR tests, professional clearance, or resolved symptoms. These data belong to a study of blood T cell repertoires in COVID-19. For the study at large: Some COVID-19 samples were acute and others convalescent; all came from the United States, Italy and Spain. T cells, B-cell-depleted T cells, or PBMCs supplied cDNA or gDNA.

TCRdb's table, derived via immunoSEQ multiplex PCR, lists solely in-frame clones and lacks some. The repertoire consists of around 200,000 clones, with roughly 85% occurring once and the leading ten covering approximately 6.2%. The specimen sequenced was PBMCs or T cells enriched from blood (not recorded which). This sequence was found in a man aged 40-49 years who had recovered from COVID-19.

The CDR3 DNA follows: TGCGCCAGCAGCCAGCCTTCGGGGAAAAACATTCAGTACTTC. Translated: CASSQPSGKNIQYF. V gene TRBV4-1 combines with J gene TRBJ2-4; D perhaps matches TRBD2 (5 bases). CDR1 and CDR2 (germline): MGHRA, YSYEKL. V gave up 3 bases and J gave up 4 bases, with 10 bases separating them. The length of the CDR3 is 14 residues.